This record looks at one TCR beta chain sequence and its context. Its matching antigen is unknown. The data were taken from a study of cytomegalovirus exposure and HLA in healthy donors. Profiled with immunoSEQ multiplex PCR; TCRdb holds only in-frame clones, not every one. The sample has over 200,000 clones; 85% to 90% are singletons. There are 14 residues in the CDR3. The V and J ends lost 5 bases and 6 bases respectively, with 16 bases between them. The germline CDR1 and CDR2 sequences are SEHNR and FQNEAQ (reference sequence). Notes on the study in general: According to a later analysis, TCR clusters from the first cohort tended to co-occur in the 120 or so validation repertoires. It was reportedly the case that the classifier diagnosed cytomegalovirus status with high specificity and sensitivity. The study designated 164 TCR beta chains cytomegalovirus-associated. Rare sequences made up most TCRs, while some public TCRs were found in many donors.

This TCR derives from a woman between 18 and 30 years old in good health and CMV-seronegative. The sequencing sample was made of PBMCs. This sequence joins TRBV7-9 and TRBJ1-2, with D tentatively TRBD1 (5 bases). The CDR3 sequence is CASSPSRAVHGYTF. In DNA, the CDR3 is TGTGCCAGCAGCCCAAGCAGGGCAGTTCATGGCTACACCTTC.